The next 11 T cell receptor beta chains were all read from a single sample in a study of cytomegalovirus exposure and HLA in healthy donors. Use of 60 Vbeta and 13 Jbeta primers characterized the PCR. Sequencing was performed with immunoSEQ multiplex PCR; in TCRdb, only in-frame clones are kept and a portion is missing. In total, the table holds over 120,000 clones. The specimen was PBMCs. All receptors derive from a male donor in good health and CMV-seronegative.

This chain connects TRBV9 to TRBJ2-1, with D perhaps TRBD2 (5 bases). Germline CDR1 and CDR2: SGDLS and YYNGEE. CDR3 length: 14 amino acids. Deletions cut 0 bases from V and 7 bases from J, with 11 bases between. The CDR3 coding sequence is TGTGCCAGCAGCGTAGACGGGCTAGCAAATGAGCAGTTCTTC. This codes for CASSVDGLANEQFF.

This chain connects TRBV5-1 to TRBJ2-2, with 9 bases fitting TRBD2. J was trimmed by 0 bases and V by 9 bases; bases with no gene match: 12. Per germline, CDR1 SGHRS and CDR2 YFSETQ. This CDR3 region has 17 residues. The CDR3 is CATKRTAGGANTGELFF. The CDR3 DNA follows: TGCGCCACCAAAAGGACGGCGGGAGGGGCGAACACCGGGGAGCTGTTTTTT. The complete variable domain, with remaining parts taken from reference TRBV5-1 and TRBJ2-2, reads KAGVTQTPRYLIKTRGQQVTLSCSPISGHRSVSWYQQTPGQGLQFLFEYFSETQRNKGNFPGRFSGRQFSNSRSEMNVSTLELGDSALYLCATKRTAGGANTGELFFGEGSRLTVL.

The chain couples TRBV30 to TRBJ2-5; 11 bases agree with TRBD2. The length of the CDR3 is 13 residues. Germline-derived CDR1 and CDR2 are GTSNPN and SVGIG (reference sequence). V lost 6 bases and J lost 4; bases outside the gene matches: 4. The CDR3 DNA reads as TGTGCCTGTCGACTAGCGGGGTTAGAGACCCAGTACTTC. Its protein is CACRLAGLETQYF.

This chain connects TRBV18 to TRBJ1-1; TRBD1 agrees at 9 bases. Unmatched junction bases numbered 15, after V lost 1 base and J lost 0 bases. The V gene's germline CDR1 is KGHSH and CDR2 LQKENI. The CDR3 contains 20 residues. CDR3 coding DNA: TGTGCCAGCTCACCACGTCCCGGGACAGGGTTTGGAGTGATGAACACTGAAGCTTTCTTT. Amino acid sequence: CASSPRPGTGFGVMNTEAFF. Full variable domain (rest looked up from reference TRBV18 and TRBJ1-1): NAGVMQNPRHLVRRRGQEARLRCSPMKGHSHVYWYRQLPEEGLKFMVYLQKENIIDESGMPKERFSAEFPKEGPSILRIQQVVRGDSAAYFCASSPRPGTGFGVMNTEAFFGQGTRLTVV.

The CDR3: CASSVDRGNYGYTF. CDR3 in DNA: TGTGCCAGCAGCGTAGATCGGGGGAACTATGGCTACACCTTC. The V call is TRBV9, the J call TRBJ1-2; D possibly corresponds to TRBD1 (5 bases). This CDR3 is built from 14 residues. V lost 0 bases and J 2 bases, leaving 8 bases between the germline ends. From germline, CDR1 is SGDLS and CDR2 YYNGEE.

The rearrangement joins TRBV2 to TRBJ2-3, with unresolved D. The V gene lost 6 bases and the J gene lost 2 bases, with 12 bases spanning the gap. Germline loops: CDR1 SNHLY, CDR2 FYNNEI. The CDR3 has 14 residues. CDR3 sequence: CASRAVFSTDTQYF. In DNA, the CDR3 is TGTGCCAGCAGGGCGGTCTTCTCCACAGATACGCAGTATTTT.

This rearrangement joins TRBV4-2 to TRBJ1-1; unclear D gene. Trimming cost V 0 bases and J 0 bases, with 8 bases left between them. CDR1 and CDR2 from the germline V gene are LGHNA and YNFKEQ. The CDR3 length is 15 residues. The DNA of the CDR3 is TGTGCCAGCAGCCAAGATATACTCCTGAACACTGAAGCTTTCTTT. Residues: CASSQDILLNTEAFF.

As to this clone: Sequence at one end of the junction differs from germline and may be a read error. This CDR3 is also generated by other DNA sequences in the sample. V is TRBV5-1 and J is TRBJ1-2; the D gene is possibly TRBD1 (5 bases). This CDR3 contains 13 residues. CDR1 and CDR2 from the germline V gene are SGHRS and YFSETQ. CDR3 loop: CASSLRQGNGYTF. CDR3 nucleotides: TGCGCCAGCAGCTTGAGGCAGGGCAATGGCTACACCTTT.

The J gene is TRBJ2-1, the V gene TRBV5-1; 7 bases are shared with TRBD2. Germline V lookup: CDR1 SGHRS, CDR2 YFSETQ. V gave up 8 bases and J gave up 8 bases; unmatched junction bases: 10. The length of the CDR3 is 13 residues. The CDR3 DNA reads as TGCGCCAGAGCTGGGGGAGGGGACGATGAGCAGTTCTTC. This codes for CARAGGGDDEQFF.

The chain combines TRBV27 with TRBJ2-3; D gene uncertain. This CDR3 has 14 amino acids. V gave up 3 bases and J gave up 5 bases, with 12 bases separating them. Germline values: CDR1 MNHEY, CDR2 SMNVEV (reference sequence). CDR3 in amino acids: CASSFDSMRDTQYF. The CDR3, as DNA: TGTGCCAGCAGTTTTGATTCTATGAGAGATACGCAGTATTTT.

The gene calls are TRBV6-5 and TRBJ2-5, with 9 nucleotides matching TRBD1. The CDR3 has 14 residues. The germline CDR1 and CDR2 sequences are MNHEY and SVGAGI. The junction had 4 bases not matched to a gene; V was cut back by 2 bases and J by 6 bases. CDR3 in amino acids: CASSYGTGMKTQYF. CDR3 bases: TGTGCCAGCAGTTACGGGACAGGGATGAAGACCCAGTACTTC.